This is a list of T cell receptor beta chains from one sample in a study of cytomegalovirus exposure and HLA in healthy donors. Measured with immunoSEQ multiplex PCR; TCRdb has only the in-frame clones, and not every one. The sample has fewer than 200,000 clones; 79% are singletons. Source material: PBMCs. The receptors shown here come from a middle-aged man in good health and CMV-seronegative. The CDR3 runs from the conserved cysteine through the conserved F or W. D genes are given only for firm matches. The size of a clone is reported for some rows only, either as once, few or many, or as a class for expanded clones.

D gene	V gene	clone size	J gene	CDR3 DNA	CDR3 protein
TRBD1	TRBV29-1	NA	TRBJ2-5	TGCAGCGTTGTAGGGGCAGGGGGCGGAGAGACCCAGTACTTC	CSVVGAGGGETQYF
NA	TRBV2	NA	TRBJ1-2	TGTGCCAGCAGCCGGGACTCAAACTATGGCTACACCTTC	CASSRDSNYGYTF
TRBD2	TRBV28	NA	TRBJ2-7	TGTGCCAGCAATCTGGCTAGCGGGGGCTACCTTGAAGAGCAGTACTTC	CASNLASGGYLEEQYF
NA	TRBV10-3	NA	TRBJ2-5	TGTGCCATCAGGGTAGGAGGATTAGACTCCCAGTACTTC	CAIRVGGLDSQYF
NA	TRBV7-2	NA	TRBJ2-5	TGTGCCAGCAGCTTAGTTCCAGAAGAGACCCAGTACTTC	CASSLVPEETQYF
NA	TRBV7-8	once	TRBJ2-4	TGTGCCAGCGGTCCACTAGCCAAAAACATTCAGTACTTC	CASGPLAKNIQYF
NA	TRBV25-1	NA	TRBJ1-2	TGTGCCAGCAGTGAAGACAGAGTGAGGTATGGCTACACCTTC	CASSEDRVRYGYTF
TRBD1	TRBV2	NA	TRBJ1-2	TGTGCCAGCAGTGTGGACAGGGCGGGCTACACCTTC	CASSVDRAGYTF
TRBD2	TRBV19	once	TRBJ2-1	TGTGCCAGTAGTATCGTCGGACTAGCGGGAGTATGGGATGAGCAGTTCTTC	CASSIVGLAGVWDEQFF
NA	TRBV5-1	NA	TRBJ1-2	TGCGCCAGCAGCCCAGGACAGCCCCCTGAATATGGCTACACCTTC	CASSPGQPPEYGYTF
TRBD1	TRBV6-1	NA	TRBJ2-7	TGTGCCAGCAGTGAAAGGACAGGGGACTACGAGCAGTACTTC	CASSERTGDYEQYF
NA	TRBV5-4	NA	TRBJ1-2	TGTGCCAGCAGCTTGGGGGGAGGGAACTATGGCTACACCTTC	CASSLGGGNYGYTF
TRBD1	TRBV5-1	NA	TRBJ1-4	TGCGCCAGCAGCGATGAGCTCAGGGGGCGAAATGAAAAACTGTTTTTT	CASSDELRGRNEKLFF
NA	TRBV30	few	TRBJ2-1	TGTGCCTGGAGTGTCCAGGCCCTCAATGAGCAGTTCTTC	CAWSVQALNEQFF
TRBD1	TRBV5-4	NA	TRBJ2-7	TGTGCCAGCAGCTTGGCCGGGGGGACAGGGGTAAACGAGCAGTACTTC	CASSLAGGTGVNEQYF
TRBD2	TRBV10-3	NA	TRBJ2-3	TGTGCCATCACCGACGCCGGGACTAGCGGGATGGGATTTAGAACAGATACGCAGTATTTT	CAITDAGTSGMGFRTDTQYF
TRBD1	TRBV5-1	few	TRBJ1-4	TGCGCCAGCAGCTTGGTGGGACAGGGGGCTACTAATGAAAAACTGTTTTTT	CASSLVGQGATNEKLFF
TRBD2	TRBV5-1	NA	TRBJ2-1	TGCGCCAGCAGCCCGACTAGCGGGAGCTACAATGAGCAGTTCTTC	CASSPTSGSYNEQFF
TRBD1	TRBV5-5	NA	TRBJ2-2	TGTGCCACCACAAAACTTTTCCGGGACAGGGTAAACACCGGGGAGCTGTTTTTT	CATTKLFRDRVNTGELFF
NA	TRBV6-5	NA	TRBJ1-1	TGTGCCAGCGGAACAGACAGGCGGAACACTGAAGCTTTCTTT	CASGTDRRNTEAFF
TRBD2	TRBV28	NA	TRBJ2-7	TGTGCCAGCAGTTTGGCTAGCGGGAGTTCCGAGCAGTACTTC	CASSLASGSSEQYF
NA	TRBV20-1	NA	TRBJ2-4	TGCAGTGCTAGTTCGGTGAACATTCAGTACTTC	CSASSVNIQYF
TRBD2	TRBV23-1	few	TRBJ2-5	TGCGCCAGCAGTCAAGTAGCGGGAGGCGTAGAGACCCAGTACTTC	CASSQVAGGVETQYF
NA	TRBV13	NA	TRBJ2-1	TGTGCCAGCAGCCCCGGGGGCTCCTACAATGAGCAGTTCTTC	CASSPGGSYNEQFF
NA	TRBV4-2	NA	TRBJ2-2	TGTGCCAGCAGCGTCGCCGGGACAATAAACACCGGGGAGCTGTTTTTT	CASSVAGTINTGELFF
NA	TRBV6-1	NA	TRBJ2-4	TGTGCCAGCCAAAGAGGGACCAAAAACATTCAGTACTTC	CASQRGTKNIQYF
NA	TRBV4-3	few	TRBJ2-6	TGCGCCAGCAGCCAAGAACACTTCTCTGGGGCCAACGGCCTGACTTTC	CASSQEHFSGANGLTF
TRBD2	TRBV27	NA	TRBJ2-7	TGTGCCAGCAGGGAAACTGGCGGGAGCCACGAGCAGTACTTC	CASRETGGSHEQYF
TRBD1	TRBV5-6	NA	TRBJ2-1	TGTGCCAGCAGCTTAGACAGGGCCTACAATGAGCAGTTCTTC	CASSLDRAYNEQFF
TRBD1	TRBV19	few	TRBJ1-1	TGTGCCAGTAGGGACAGGCTGAACACTGAAGCTTTCTTT	CASRDRLNTEAFF
TRBD1	TRBV28	NA	TRBJ1-2	TGTGCGTCCGCGGGACAGGGGATTTATGGCTACACCTTC	CASAGQGIYGYTF
NA	TRBV10-3	NA	TRBJ1-4	TGTGCCACACAGAATAACAATGAAAAACTGTTTTTT	CATQNNNEKLFF
TRBD2	TRBV11-2	NA	TRBJ2-1	TGTGCCAGCAGCTTAGCCAGACTAGCGGGAGCGGGTGAGCAGTTCTTC	CASSLARLAGAGEQFF
TRBD1	TRBV4-2	NA	TRBJ2-5	TGTGCCAGCAGCCAAGGGGGGGACAGGGGATGGGAGACCCAGTACTTC	CASSQGGDRGWETQYF
TRBD2	TRBV9	NA	TRBJ2-2	TGTGCCAGCAGCGTTGATAGCGGGTACACCGGGGAGCTGTTTTTT	CASSVDSGYTGELFF
TRBD1	TRBV2	NA	TRBJ2-5	TGTGCCAGCAGCGGGACAGAGAATTTCCAAGAGACCCAGTACTTC	CASSGTENFQETQYF
NA	TRBV6-6	NA	TRBJ1-1	TGTGCCAGCAGTCGGGCAGGGGCCGTGATGAACACTGAAGCTTTCTTT	CASSRAGAVMNTEAFF
NA	TRBV27	NA	TRBJ1-2	TGTGCCAGCAGTTTATCGATAGCCACATATGGCTACACCTTC	CASSLSIATYGYTF
NA	TRBV13	few	TRBJ2-7	TGTGCCAGCAGCTTAAGGATCAGGGGAGACGAGCAGTACTTC	CASSLRIRGDEQYF
NA	TRBV6-1	NA	TRBJ2-3	TGTGCCAGCAGTGCCTACATATTTGCAGGCCAACAGGGTACGCAGTATTTT	CASSAYIFAGQQGTQYF
TRBD2	TRBV7-2	NA	TRBJ2-7	TGTGCCAGACCCTTTTCGTTAAGCCCAGCGGGAGGTTACGAGCAGTACTTC	CARPFSLSPAGGYEQYF
TRBD2	TRBV10-3	NA	TRBJ2-7	TGTGCCATCAGTGAAGGGGCTAGCGGGAGGAACGAGCAGTACTTC	CAISEGASGRNEQYF
NA	TRBV28	NA	TRBJ2-1	TGTGCCAGCAGTTTATCTGGGACGGGAGCCTTTCTCAATGAGCAGTTCTTC	CASSLSGTGAFLNEQFF
TRBD1	TRBV2	NA	TRBJ2-7	TGTGCCAGCGGGACAGGGGGCCAACCTACCTACGAGCAGTACTTC	CASGTGGQPTYEQYF
NA	TRBV27	NA	TRBJ2-7	TGTGCTGGGGGCAAAAGCTCCTACGAGCAGTACTTC	CAGGKSSYEQYF